This TCR beta chain was recovered during a study of Graves' ophthalmopathy and Graves' hyperthyroidism. In the study overall: The blood sample was drawn at first diagnosis and before any treatment. Study-wide points: The 13-signature model separated ophthalmopathy from stable hyperthyroidism at roughly 90% sensitivity and around 81% specificity.

RNA transcripts yielded amplified TCR beta CDR3 regions. The first-round RT-PCR employed HTBI primers together with the Qiagen OneStep RT-PCR kit. A multiplex PCR was then performed as the second round. TCRdb independently ran MiXCR on the multiplex PCR reads; one entry per CDR3 protein. Of hundreds of thousands of distinct CDR3 sequences listed, over 20% are singletons. Details on this clonotype: The antigen is unknown.

The length of the CDR3 is 15 residues. Trimming took off 0 bases at V and 5 bases at J, with 13 bases between the two ends. Germline V gives CDR1 LGHDT, CDR2 YNNKEL (reference sequence). The rearrangement joins TRBV3-1 to TRBJ2-5; D is undetermined. This clonotype originated in a woman aged 18-29 years with stable Graves' hyperthyroidism. Some clones in this sample may be carry-over from other donors' samples. Sequencing input: peripheral blood. In DNA, the CDR3 is TGTGCCAGCAGCCAAGATAGTCCTAGGCGGGAGACCCAGTACTTC. It yields the protein CASSQDSPRRETQYF.